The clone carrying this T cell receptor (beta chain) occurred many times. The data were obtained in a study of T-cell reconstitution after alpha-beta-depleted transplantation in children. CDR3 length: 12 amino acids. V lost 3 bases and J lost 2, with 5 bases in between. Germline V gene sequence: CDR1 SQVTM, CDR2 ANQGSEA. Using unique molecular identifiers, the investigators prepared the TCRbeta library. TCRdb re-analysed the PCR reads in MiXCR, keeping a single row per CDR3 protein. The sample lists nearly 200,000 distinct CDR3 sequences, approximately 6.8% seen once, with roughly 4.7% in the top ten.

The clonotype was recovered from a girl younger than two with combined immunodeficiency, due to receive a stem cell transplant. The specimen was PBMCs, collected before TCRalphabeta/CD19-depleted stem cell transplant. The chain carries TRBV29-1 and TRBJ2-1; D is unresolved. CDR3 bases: TGCAGCGTTGAGGGCCCCTACAATGAGCAGTTCTTC. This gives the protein CSVEGPYNEQFF.